This is a list of T cell receptor beta chains from one sample in a study of CD8 T cells in Susac syndrome. TCRdb recomputed calls from the immunoSEQ multiplex PCR reads with MiXCR, one row per CDR3 protein. The sample consists of under 20,000 distinct CDR3 sequences, 90% to 95% of them appearing once. The material sequenced was CD8+ T cells from PBMCs. The receptors shown here come from a human donor in good health. Both conserved end residues are part of each CDR3. D genes are given only for firm matches. The size field is filled for only some rows; it gives once, few, many or a size class.

V	size	D	J	CDR3	DNA
TRBV5-6	-	TRBD1	TRBJ2-2	CASRTGTGNTGELFF	TGTGCCAGCAGGACCGGGACAGGGAACACCGGGGAGCTGTTTTTT
TRBV9	-	TRBD2	TRBJ2-1	CASSESLAGLYNEQFF	TGTGCCAGCAGCGAGTCACTAGCGGGCCTATACAATGAGCAGTTCTTC
TRBV18	-	-	TRBJ2-3	CASSPVLRHTDTQYF	TGTGCCAGCTCACCAGTTCTCCGGCACACAGATACGCAGTATTTT
TRBV5-1	-	TRBD2	TRBJ2-5	CASSERAGVDETQYF	TGCGCCAGCAGCGAAAGAGCGGGAGTTGACGAGACCCAGTACTTC
TRBV12-5	-	-	TRBJ2-7	CASSSEQYYEQYF	TGTGCTAGTTCTAGCGAACAGTACTACGAGCAGTACTTC
TRBV2	-	TRBD2	TRBJ2-1	CASVGPSSGRHGVNEQFF	TGTGCCAGCGTGGGACCGTCTAGCGGGAGGCACGGTGTCAATGAGCAGTTCTTC
TRBV20-1	-	TRBD2	TRBJ2-5	CSARWLAGEGLQETQYF	TGCAGTGCTAGATGGCTAGCGGGAGAGGGTTTGCAAGAGACCCAGTACTTC
TRBV6-1	-	-	TRBJ2-1	CASSVQTGGGNDEQFF	TGTGCCAGCAGTGTCCAGACAGGAGGAGGCAATGATGAGCAGTTCTTC
TRBV24-1	-	-	TRBJ2-1	CATSAVSSYNEQFF	TGTGCCACCAGTGCGGTTAGCTCCTACAATGAGCAGTTCTTC
TRBV7-9	-	-	TRBJ1-3	CASSLRRDSGNTIYF	TGTGCCAGCAGCTTAAGACGGGACTCTGGAAACACCATATATTTT
TRBV5-1	-	TRBD1	TRBJ2-1	CASSFLGGQENNEQFF	TGCGCCAGCAGCTTTCTGGGCGGACAGGAAAACAATGAGCAGTTCTTC
TRBV7-7	-	-	TRBJ2-2	CASSSRDGTGELFF	TGTGCTAGCAGCTCGCGGGACGGCACCGGGGAGCTGTTTTTT
TRBV9	-	-	TRBJ2-2	CASSVQGSGELFF	TGTGCCAGCAGCGTACAGGGGTCCGGGGAGCTGTTTTTT
TRBV6-2/TRBV6-3	-	TRBD2	TRBJ2-7	CASSYTAGGTYEQYF	TGTGCCAGCAGTTACACGGCGGGAGGGACCTACGAGCAGTACTTC
TRBV24-1	-	-	TRBJ2-1	CATSDGDVRSSYNEQFF	TGTGCCACCAGTGATGGGGACGTAAGGAGCTCCTACAATGAGCAGTTCTTC
TRBV29-1	once	TRBD2	TRBJ2-2	CSGAGGSSTGELFF	TGCAGCGGAGCGGGAGGGTCGTCCACCGGGGAGCTGTTTTTT
TRBV12-3/TRBV12-4	-	-	TRBJ2-5	CASSSRDPRETQYF	TGTGCCAGCAGTTCCAGGGACCCCAGGGAGACCCAGTACTTC
TRBV7-9	-	TRBD2	TRBJ2-7	CASSSPRTSGRSYEQYF	TGTGCCAGCAGCTCCCCCCGGACTAGCGGGAGATCCTACGAGCAGTACTTC
TRBV5-8	once	-	TRBJ1-5	CASTIEAINQPQHF	TGTGCCAGCACCATTGAGGCAATCAATCAGCCCCAGCATTTT
TRBV6-4	-	-	TRBJ2-7	CASSGGSGAESSYEQYF	TGTGCCAGCAGTGGGGGTTCCGGGGCCGAGAGCTCCTACGAGCAGTACTTC
TRBV7-9	-	TRBD1	TRBJ1-2	CASSPGDSPYGYTF	TGTGCCAGCAGCCCCGGGGACAGCCCCTATGGCTACACCTTC
TRBV5-1	-	TRBD2	TRBJ2-1	CASSLDRDYRAIDEQFF	TGCGCCAGCAGCTTGGACCGGGACTACCGGGCGATCGATGAGCAGTTCTTC
TRBV7-9	-	TRBD2	TRBJ2-1	CASSSQSGSSYNEQFF	TGTGCCAGCAGCTCCCAGAGCGGGAGCTCCTACAATGAGCAGTTCTTC
TRBV27	-	-	TRBJ2-7	CASTTTEGAYEQYF	TGTGCCAGCACCACTACTGAGGGGGCCTACGAGCAGTACTTC
TRBV7-3	-	TRBD2	TRBJ2-3	CASSLTPGGSTDTQYF	TGTGCCAGCAGCTTAACCCCCGGGGGGAGCACAGATACGCAGTATTTT
TRBV7-9	-	TRBD2	TRBJ2-3	CASSDPGTSGRDTQYF	TGTGCCAGCAGCGATCCCGGGACTAGCGGGAGGGATACGCAGTATTTT
TRBV27	-	-	TRBJ1-1	CASKRRGYTEAFF	TGTGCCAGCAAGCGACGAGGGTACACTGAAGCTTTCTTT
TRBV7-9	-	TRBD2	TRBJ2-2	CASSLLAGPTGELFF	TGTGCCAGCAGCTTACTAGCGGGGCCCACCGGGGAGCTGTTTTTT
TRBV28	once	-	TRBJ2-1	CASREGTDSYNEQFF	TGTGCCAGCAGGGAAGGGACTGACTCCTACAATGAGCAGTTCTTC
TRBV13	-	-	TRBJ2-2	CASRSGANTGELFF	TGTGCCAGCAGATCGGGGGCTAACACCGGGGAGCTGTTTTTT
TRBV5-6	once	TRBD2	TRBJ2-1	CASSLPLAGVGEQFF	TGTGCCAGCAGCCTCCCACTAGCGGGTGTAGGTGAGCAGTTCTTC
TRBV7-8	-	TRBD2	TRBJ2-2	CASSLAPSGNTGELFF	TGTGCCAGCAGCTTAGCGCCTAGCGGGAACACCGGGGAGCTGTTTTTT
TRBV28	-	-	TRBJ2-7	CASSPLSYEQYF	TGTGCCAGCAGTCCTCTTTCCTACGAGCAGTACTTC
TRBV27	-	-	TRBJ2-1	CASSLFSPRAYNEQFF	TGTGCCAGCAGTTTGTTTAGTCCCAGAGCCTACAATGAGCAGTTCTTC
TRBV24-1	few	-	TRBJ2-1	CAIGQHNEQFF	TGTGCCATTGGACAGCACAATGAGCAGTTCTTC
TRBV5-6	-	TRBD2	TRBJ2-4	CASSLIAGGPDIQYF	TGTGCCAGCAGCTTAATAGCGGGAGGGCCTGACATTCAGTACTTC
TRBV30	-	-	TRBJ2-2	CAWIGGGTGELFF	TGTGCCTGGATTGGGGGCGGTACCGGGGAGCTGTTTTTT
TRBV18	-	TRBD1	TRBJ1-5	CASSPPGQENQPQHF	TGTGCCAGCTCACCACCGGGACAGGAAAATCAGCCCCAGCATTTT
TRBV27	-	-	TRBJ2-1	CASRIKGLVNEQFF	TGTGCCAGCAGGATAAAGGGGTTGGTCAATGAGCAGTTCTTC
TRBV27	-	-	TRBJ2-1	CASSLRGPSYNEQFF	TGTGCCAGCAGTTTACGCGGGCCCTCCTACAATGAGCAGTTCTTC
TRBV2	-	TRBD1	TRBJ2-2	CASSEVSYPGQVAIGELFF	TGTGCCAGCAGTGAAGTCTCCTACCCGGGACAGGTAGCAATCGGGGAGCTGTTTTTT
TRBV27	-	-	TRBJ1-1	CASSPSTGEWNTEAFF	TGTGCCAGCAGTCCTTCGACAGGAGAGTGGAACACTGAAGCTTTCTTT
TRBV5-8	-	-	TRBJ2-5	CASSPLPGRETQYF	TGTGCCAGCTCCCCGCTTCCGGGCAGGGAGACCCAGTACTTC
TRBV12-3/TRBV12-4	-	TRBD2	TRBJ2-1	CASSALASPSSYNEQFF	TGTGCCAGCAGTGCACTAGCGTCCCCGAGCTCCTACAATGAGCAGTTCTTC
TRBV15	-	-	TRBJ1-6	CATSRDGPSSSYNSPLHF	TGTGCCACCAGCAGAGATGGCCCTTCGAGCTCCTATAATTCACCCCTCCACTTT
TRBV20-1	-	TRBD1	TRBJ2-4	CSARVYNRGALEDF	TGCAGTGCTAGAGTCTATAACAGGGGTGCCTTGGAGGACTTC
TRBV28	-	TRBD2	TRBJ2-7	CASSLLTSGVTYEQYF	TGTGCCAGCAGTTTACTGACTAGCGGGGTCACCTACGAGCAGTACTTC
TRBV15	-	-	TRBJ2-3	CATSIKAGFTPISTQYF	TGTGCCACCAGCATAAAGGCGGGATTCACCCCAATATCGACGCAGTATTTT
TRBV3-1	-	-	TRBJ2-1	CASSQESSDEQFF	TGTGCCAGCAGCCAAGAATCTAGCGATGAGCAGTTCTTC
TRBV5-1	-	-	TRBJ2-2	CASSSENTGELFF	TGCGCCAGCAGCTCAGAGAACACCGGGGAGCTGTTTTTT
TRBV4-1	-	-	TRBJ1-2	CASSQGRWGYGYTF	TGCGCCAGCAGCCAAGGCAGGTGGGGCTATGGCTACACCTTC
TRBV6-4	-	-	TRBJ2-1	CASSEASNNEQFF	TGTGCCAGCAGTGAAGCGTCTAACAATGAGCAGTTCTTC
TRBV24-1	-	TRBD1	TRBJ2-1	CATSDLQGAAHNEQFF	TGTGCCACCAGTGATTTGCAGGGGGCAGCTCACAATGAGCAGTTCTTC
TRBV7-9	-	-	TRBJ2-2	CASSWETGELFF	TGTGCCAGCAGCTGGGAAACCGGGGAGCTGTTTTTT
TRBV19	-	-	TRBJ2-7	CATRPTGSYEQYF	TGTGCCACCAGGCCCACAGGGTCCTACGAGCAGTACTTC
TRBV28	few	-	TRBJ2-2	CASSPGEANTGELFF	TGTGCCAGCAGTCCCGGTGAAGCTAACACCGGGGAGCTGTTTTTT
TRBV2	-	-	TRBJ1-1	CASMEHPERAFF	TGTGCCAGCATGGAGCACCCTGAGCGGGCTTTCTTT
TRBV19	-	TRBD2	TRBJ2-1	CASKGGFAYNEQFF	TGTGCCAGTAAGGGAGGGTTCGCCTACAATGAGCAGTTCTTC
TRBV15	once	-	TRBJ1-6	CATSKENSPLHF	TGTGCCACCAGCAAAGAAAATTCACCCCTCCACTTT
TRBV29-1	-	TRBD1	TRBJ1-1	CSVERTGGTEAFF	TGCAGCGTTGAAAGGACAGGGGGGACTGAAGCTTTCTTT